This is a list of T cell receptor beta chains from one sample in a study of shared clonotypes between healthy human individuals. The method was immunoSEQ multiplex PCR; TCRdb's version includes in-frame clones alone and lacks a portion of them. This table has hundreds of thousands of clones, 95% to 98% appearing once. Sequenced input: naive CD8+ T cells sorted from blood. All receptors derive from a man aged 30 to 45 in good health. Both conserved end residues are part of each CDR3. D genes are given only for firm matches. The size entry is marked missing in some rows and otherwise reads once, few, many or a size class.

clone_size | j_call | d_call | v_call | cdr3_aa
NA | TRBJ2-7 | NA | TRBV27 | CASSRGTLSYEQYF
once | TRBJ2-7 | NA | TRBV29-1 | CSVAPDPLGHEQYF
NA | TRBJ1-2 | NA | TRBV25-1 | CASSLASNYGYTF
NA | TRBJ2-5 | NA | TRBV7-9 | CASTYPSETQYF
NA | TRBJ2-1 | NA | TRBV5-8 | CASSLLPRNEQFF
once | TRBJ2-7 | NA | TRBV5-5 | CASSLVGSKHEQYF
once | TRBJ2-1 | TRBD1 | TRBV5-1 | CASSPGGVEQFF
NA | TRBJ2-7 | NA | TRBV10-1 | CASSPGPSYEQYF
NA | TRBJ1-1 | NA | TRBV19 | CASSILHGELSTEAFF
NA | TRBJ2-7 | TRBD2 | TRBV4-1 | CASSQESFMTSGRYEQYF
NA | TRBJ2-2 | NA | TRBV29-1 | CSVVVPNTGELFF
NA | TRBJ2-7 | NA | TRBV7-2 | CASSNTGRETYEQYF
few | TRBJ1-1 | NA | TRBV6-6 | CASSYGAGNTEAFF
NA | TRBJ2-3 | NA | TRBV27 | CASSLRTLDTQYF
NA | TRBJ2-7 | NA | TRBV7-6 | CASSLTESYEQYF
NA | TRBJ2-7 | TRBD2 | TRBV5-4 | CASSPTSGRAYEQYF
NA | TRBJ1-2 | TRBD1 | TRBV6-5 | CASSQAGDSPYGYTF
NA | TRBJ2-1 | TRBD2 | TRBV7-9 | CASSLDFFSGRSYEQFF
NA | TRBJ1-1 | NA | TRBV5-4 | CASSLSGGFVNTEAFF
NA | TRBJ2-1 | TRBD2 | TRBV14 | CASSQDLRAGAGEQFF
NA | TRBJ2-7 | TRBD2 | TRBV28 | CASSLSGNPFEQYF
NA | TRBJ2-2 | TRBD1 | TRBV6-1 | CASSVVRDRPYTGELFF
NA | TRBJ2-3 | NA | TRBV12-5 | CASGLSRKLVGADTDTQYF
once | TRBJ2-1 | NA | TRBV19 | CASSQVYNEQFF
NA | TRBJ2-1 | TRBD2 | TRBV9 | CASSVGGSLHNEQFF
NA | TRBJ1-5 | NA | TRBV7-2 | CASSLAGDSNQPQHF
NA | TRBJ1-2 | TRBD1 | TRBV10-3 | CAISGVTGTGDGYTF
NA | TRBJ2-1 | TRBD2 | TRBV27 | CASSSTPSGAYNEQFF
NA | TRBJ2-7 | NA | TRBV5-5 | CASRVLEGISYEQYF
NA | TRBJ1-5 | NA | TRBV6-1 | CASGTELNPQHF
NA | TRBJ2-3 | NA | TRBV27 | CASSLNRKDTQYF
NA | TRBJ2-5 | NA | TRBV27 | CASSPQGEGETQYF
once | TRBJ2-7 | TRBD1 | TRBV9 | CASSLWDSTGGLYF
NA | TRBJ1-5 | NA | TRBV7-9 | CASSLALGDQPQHF
NA | TRBJ2-4 | TRBD2 | TRBV29-1 | CSVEDQTGGRYIQYF
NA | TRBJ2-2 | NA | TRBV7-9 | CASSPSEGPNTGELFF
NA | TRBJ2-5 | NA | TRBV21-1 | CASSPLAGETQYF
NA | TRBJ2-7 | TRBD1 | TRBV7-9 | CASSSRQGAPYEQYF
NA | TRBJ2-1 | TRBD1 | TRBV27 | CASRATGPAGNEQFF
NA | TRBJ2-1 | NA | TRBV6-6 | CASSTLGPNEQFF
NA | TRBJ2-7 | NA | TRBV11-2 | CASSLETIVEQYF
NA | TRBJ2-3 | NA | TRBV6-5 | CASSPIQADTQYF
NA | TRBJ2-5 | NA | TRBV11-2 | CASSSNPRAEETQYF
NA | TRBJ2-7 | NA | TRBV5-5 | CASSLGFRSYEQYF
NA | TRBJ2-1 | TRBD2 | TRBV10-2 | CASSPGLLNEQFF
NA | TRBJ1-4 | NA | TRBV28 | CASSFSIGGSNEKLFF
NA | TRBJ2-7 | NA | TRBV7-3 | CASSPDSSYEQYF
NA | TRBJ2-3 | TRBD1 | TRBV11-1 | CASSLEMGQLQYF
NA | TRBJ2-7 | TRBD2 | TRBV4-3 | CASSQDRLAGGAAGEQYF
once | TRBJ2-7 | NA | TRBV5-4 | CASSARDGTYEQYF
once | TRBJ2-2 | TRBD2 | TRBV29-1 | CSVKTSGIWEELFF
NA | TRBJ2-7 | NA | TRBV25-1 | CASSDILGGEQYF
once | TRBJ2-2 | NA | TRBV27 | CASSLSNTGELFF
NA | TRBJ2-3 | TRBD2 | TRBV28 | CASSFGTPGREVGTDTQYF